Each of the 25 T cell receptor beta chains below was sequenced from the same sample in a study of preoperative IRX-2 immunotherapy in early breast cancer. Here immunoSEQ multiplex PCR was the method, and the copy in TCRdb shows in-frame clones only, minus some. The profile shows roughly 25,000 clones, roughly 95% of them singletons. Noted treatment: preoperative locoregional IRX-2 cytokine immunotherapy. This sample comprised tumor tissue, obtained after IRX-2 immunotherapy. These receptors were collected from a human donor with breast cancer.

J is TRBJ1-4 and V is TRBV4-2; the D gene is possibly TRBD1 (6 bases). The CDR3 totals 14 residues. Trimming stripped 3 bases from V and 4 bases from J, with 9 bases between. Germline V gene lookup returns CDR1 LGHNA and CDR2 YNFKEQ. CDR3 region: CASSQDSNNEKLFF. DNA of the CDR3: TGTGCCAGCAGCCAGGACAGCAATAATGAAAAACTGTTTTTT.

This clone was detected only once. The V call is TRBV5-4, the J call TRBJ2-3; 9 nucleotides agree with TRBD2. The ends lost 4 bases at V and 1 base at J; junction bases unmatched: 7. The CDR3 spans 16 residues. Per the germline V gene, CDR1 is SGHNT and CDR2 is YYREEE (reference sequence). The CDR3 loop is CASSRRERGGTDTQYF. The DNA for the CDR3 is TGTGCCAGCAGCCGCCGGGAGCGGGGGGGCACAGATACGCAGTATTTT.

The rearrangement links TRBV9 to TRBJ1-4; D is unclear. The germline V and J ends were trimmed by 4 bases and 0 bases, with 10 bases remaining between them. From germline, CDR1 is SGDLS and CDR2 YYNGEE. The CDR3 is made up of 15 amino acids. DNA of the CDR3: TGTGCCAGCAGCTTCTCGGGCTCAACTAATGAAAAACTGTTTTTT. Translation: CASSFSGSTNEKLFF.

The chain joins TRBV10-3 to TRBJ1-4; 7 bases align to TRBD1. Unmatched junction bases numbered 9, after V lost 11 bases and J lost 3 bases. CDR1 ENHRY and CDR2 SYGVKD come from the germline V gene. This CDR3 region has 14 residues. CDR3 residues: CAARGDGSNEKLFF. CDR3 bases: TGTGCCGCCAGGGGGGACGGATCTAATGAAAAACTGTTTTTT.

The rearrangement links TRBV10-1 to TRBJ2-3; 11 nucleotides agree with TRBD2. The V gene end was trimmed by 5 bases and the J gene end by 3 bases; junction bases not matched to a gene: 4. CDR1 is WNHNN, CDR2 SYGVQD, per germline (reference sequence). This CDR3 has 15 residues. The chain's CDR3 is CASSPSGGNTDTQYF. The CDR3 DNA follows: TGCGCCAGCAGTCCTAGCGGGGGGAATACAGATACGCAGTATTTT.

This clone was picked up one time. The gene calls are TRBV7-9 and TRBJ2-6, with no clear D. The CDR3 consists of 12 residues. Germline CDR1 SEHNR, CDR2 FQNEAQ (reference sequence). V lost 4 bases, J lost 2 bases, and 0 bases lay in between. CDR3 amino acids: CASSSGANVLTF. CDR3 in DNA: TGTGCCAGCAGCTCTGGGGCCAACGTCCTGACTTTC.

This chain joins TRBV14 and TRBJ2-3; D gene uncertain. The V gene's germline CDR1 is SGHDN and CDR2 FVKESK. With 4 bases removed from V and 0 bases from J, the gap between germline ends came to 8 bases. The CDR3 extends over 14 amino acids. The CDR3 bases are TGTGCCAGCAGCCCCCGAACTAGCACAGATACGCAGTATTTT. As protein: CASSPRTSTDTQYF.

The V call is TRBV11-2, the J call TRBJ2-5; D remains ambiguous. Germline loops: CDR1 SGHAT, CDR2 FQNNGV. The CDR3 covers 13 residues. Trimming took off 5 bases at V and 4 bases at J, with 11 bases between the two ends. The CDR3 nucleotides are TGTGCCAGCAGCCCGGGCGTGGGAGAGACCCAGTACTTC. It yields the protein CASSPGVGETQYF.

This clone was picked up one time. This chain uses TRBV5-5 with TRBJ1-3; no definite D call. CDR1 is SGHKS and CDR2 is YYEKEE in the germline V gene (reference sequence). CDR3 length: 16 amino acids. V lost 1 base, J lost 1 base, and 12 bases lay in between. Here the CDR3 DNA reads TGTGCCAGCAGCTTGAAGCTGGACTGGTCTGGAAACACCATATATTTT. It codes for CASSLKLDWSGNTIYF.

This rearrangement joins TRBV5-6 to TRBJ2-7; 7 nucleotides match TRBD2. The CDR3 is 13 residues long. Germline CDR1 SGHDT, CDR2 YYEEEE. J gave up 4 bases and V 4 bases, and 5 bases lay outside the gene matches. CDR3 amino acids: CASSGGLLYEQYF. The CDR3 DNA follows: TGTGCCAGCAGCGGGGGACTATTATACGAGCAGTACTTC.

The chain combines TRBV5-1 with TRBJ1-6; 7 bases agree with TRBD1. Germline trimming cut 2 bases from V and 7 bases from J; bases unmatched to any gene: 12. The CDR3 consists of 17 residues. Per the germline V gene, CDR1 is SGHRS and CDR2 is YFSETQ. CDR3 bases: TGCGCCAGCAGCTTCACTGGCGGCCCGGGACAGAATTCACCCCTCCACTTT. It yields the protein CASSFTGGPGQNSPLHF.

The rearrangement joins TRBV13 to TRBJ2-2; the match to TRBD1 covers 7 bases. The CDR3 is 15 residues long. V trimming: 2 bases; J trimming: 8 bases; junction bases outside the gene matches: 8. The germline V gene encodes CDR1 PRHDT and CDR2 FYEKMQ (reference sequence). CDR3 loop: CASSLYPPGGGELFF. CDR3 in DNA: TGTGCCAGCAGCTTATATCCTCCAGGGGGAGGGGAGCTGTTTTTT. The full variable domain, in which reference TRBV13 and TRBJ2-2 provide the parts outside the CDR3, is AAGVIQSPRHLIKEKRETATLKCYPIPRHDTVYWYQQGPGQDPQFLISFYEKMQSDKGSIPDRFSAQQFSDYHSELNMSSLELGDSALYFCASSLYPPGGGELFFGEGSRLTVL.

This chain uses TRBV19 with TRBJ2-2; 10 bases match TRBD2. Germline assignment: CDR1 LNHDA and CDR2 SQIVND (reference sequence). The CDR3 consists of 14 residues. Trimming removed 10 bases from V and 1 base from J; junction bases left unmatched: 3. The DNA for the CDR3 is TGTGCCACAAGGACTAGCGGGAACACCGGGGAGCTGTTTTTT. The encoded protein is CATRTSGNTGELFF.

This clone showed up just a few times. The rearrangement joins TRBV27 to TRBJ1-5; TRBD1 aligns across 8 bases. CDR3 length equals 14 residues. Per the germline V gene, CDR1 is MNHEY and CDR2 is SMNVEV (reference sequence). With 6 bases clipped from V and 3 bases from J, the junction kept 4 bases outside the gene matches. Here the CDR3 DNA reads TGTGCCAGCAGCCGGACAGGGTTCAATCAGCCCCAGCATTTT. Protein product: CASSRTGFNQPQHF.

The CDR3 protein is CASSGGGTDTQYF. CDR3 bases: TGTGCCAGCAGTGGTGGGGGTACAGATACGCAGTATTTT. The chain carries TRBV4-2 and TRBJ2-3, with D possibly called TRBD1 or TRBD2 (5 bases each). The CDR3 has 13 residues. The V gene lost 6 bases and the J gene lost 3 bases, with 10 bases spanning the gap. Germline V lookup: CDR1 LGHNA, CDR2 YNFKEQ.

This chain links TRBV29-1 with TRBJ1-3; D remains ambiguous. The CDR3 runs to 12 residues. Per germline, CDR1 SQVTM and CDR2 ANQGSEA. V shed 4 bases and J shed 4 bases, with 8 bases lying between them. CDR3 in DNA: TGCAGCGTTGCCCAAAACGGAAACACCATATATTTT. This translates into CSVAQNGNTIYF.

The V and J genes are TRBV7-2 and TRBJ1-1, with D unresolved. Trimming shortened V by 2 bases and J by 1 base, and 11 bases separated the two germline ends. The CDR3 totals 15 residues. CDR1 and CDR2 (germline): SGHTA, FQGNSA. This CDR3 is CASSLQGPENTEAFF. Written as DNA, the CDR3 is TGTGCCAGCAGCTTACAAGGGCCCGAGAACACTGAAGCTTTCTTT.

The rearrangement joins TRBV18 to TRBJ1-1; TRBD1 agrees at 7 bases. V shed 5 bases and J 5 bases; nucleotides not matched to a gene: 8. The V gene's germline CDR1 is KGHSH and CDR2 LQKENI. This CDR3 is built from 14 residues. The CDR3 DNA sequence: TGTGCCAGCTCAACGGAAACAGGGGTAACTGAAGCTTTCTTT. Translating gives CASSTETGVTEAFF.

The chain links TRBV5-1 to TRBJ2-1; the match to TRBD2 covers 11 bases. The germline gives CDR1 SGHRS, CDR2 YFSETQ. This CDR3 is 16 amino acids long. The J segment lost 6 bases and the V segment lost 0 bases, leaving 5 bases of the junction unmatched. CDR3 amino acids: CASSLAATSGTNEQFF. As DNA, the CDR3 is TGCGCCAGCAGCTTGGCAGCGACTAGCGGGACCAATGAGCAGTTCTTC.

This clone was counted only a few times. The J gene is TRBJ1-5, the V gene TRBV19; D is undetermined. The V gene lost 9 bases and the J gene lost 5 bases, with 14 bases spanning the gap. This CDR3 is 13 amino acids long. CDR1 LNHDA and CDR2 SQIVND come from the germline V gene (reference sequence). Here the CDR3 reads CASRRSPDQPQHF. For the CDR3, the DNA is TGTGCCAGCCGCAGAAGCCCCGATCAGCCCCAGCATTTT. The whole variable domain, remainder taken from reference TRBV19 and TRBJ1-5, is DGGITQSPKYLFRKEGQNVTLSCEQNLNHDAMYWYRQDPGQGLRLIYYSQIVNDFQKGDIAEGYSVSREKKESFPLTVTSAQKNPTAFYLCASRRSPDQPQHFGDGTRLSIL.

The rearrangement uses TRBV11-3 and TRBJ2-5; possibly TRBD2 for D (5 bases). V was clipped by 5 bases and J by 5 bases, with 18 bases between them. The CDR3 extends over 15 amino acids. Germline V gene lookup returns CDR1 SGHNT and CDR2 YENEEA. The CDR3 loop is CASSVGLEARETQYF. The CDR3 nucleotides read TGTGCCAGCAGCGTCGGACTGGAGGCTCGGGAGACCCAGTACTTC.

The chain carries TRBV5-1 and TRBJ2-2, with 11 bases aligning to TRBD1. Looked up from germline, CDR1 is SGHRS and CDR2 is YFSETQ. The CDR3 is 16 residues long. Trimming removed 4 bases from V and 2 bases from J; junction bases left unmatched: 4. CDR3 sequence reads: CASSGWTGGNTGELFF. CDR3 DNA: TGCGCCAGCAGCGGGTGGACAGGGGGCAACACCGGGGAGCTGTTTTTT.

The CDR3 nucleotides are TGTGCCAGCAGGTCAGGAGGGGAGAGGGGGGAGCTGTTTTTT. Encoded protein: CASRSGGERGELFF. The chain recombines TRBV28 with TRBJ2-2, with D perhaps TRBD2 (6 bases). The CDR3 has 14 amino acids. Trimming pared 6 bases from V and 8 bases from J, leaving 16 bases between. In germline, CDR1 is MDHEN, CDR2 SYDVKM.

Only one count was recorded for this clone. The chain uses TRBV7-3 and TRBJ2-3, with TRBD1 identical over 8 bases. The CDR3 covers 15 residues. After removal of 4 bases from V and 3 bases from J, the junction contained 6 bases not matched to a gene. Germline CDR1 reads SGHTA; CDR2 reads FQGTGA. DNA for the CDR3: TGTGCCAGCAGCTCGAGGACAGGGCCGACAGATACGCAGTATTTT. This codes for CASSSRTGPTDTQYF.

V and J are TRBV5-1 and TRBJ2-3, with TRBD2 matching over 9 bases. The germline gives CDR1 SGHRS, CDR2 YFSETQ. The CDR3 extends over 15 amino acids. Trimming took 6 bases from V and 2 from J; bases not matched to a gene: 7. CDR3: CASITGTSNTDTQYF. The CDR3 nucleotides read TGCGCCAGCATAACCGGGACTAGCAACACAGATACGCAGTATTTT. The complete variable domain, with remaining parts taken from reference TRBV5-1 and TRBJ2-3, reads KAGVTQTPRYLIKTRGQQVTLSCSPISGHRSVSWYQQTPGQGLQFLFEYFSETQRNKGNFPGRFSGRQFSNSRSEMNVSTLELGDSALYLCASITGTSNTDTQYFGPGTRLTVL.